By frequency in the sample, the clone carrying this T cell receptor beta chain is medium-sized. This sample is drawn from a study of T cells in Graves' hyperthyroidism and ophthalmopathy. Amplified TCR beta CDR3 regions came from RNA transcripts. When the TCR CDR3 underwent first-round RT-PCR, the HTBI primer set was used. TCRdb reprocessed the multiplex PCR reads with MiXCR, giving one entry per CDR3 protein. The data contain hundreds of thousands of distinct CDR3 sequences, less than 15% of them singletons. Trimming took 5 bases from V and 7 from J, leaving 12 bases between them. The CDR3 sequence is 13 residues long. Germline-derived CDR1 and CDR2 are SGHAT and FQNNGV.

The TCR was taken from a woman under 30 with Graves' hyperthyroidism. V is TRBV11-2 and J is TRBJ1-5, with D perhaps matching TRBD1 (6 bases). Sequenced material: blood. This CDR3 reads CASSRGGDQPQHF. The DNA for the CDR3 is TGTGCCAGCAGCCGAGGGGGGGACCAGCCCCAGCATTTT.